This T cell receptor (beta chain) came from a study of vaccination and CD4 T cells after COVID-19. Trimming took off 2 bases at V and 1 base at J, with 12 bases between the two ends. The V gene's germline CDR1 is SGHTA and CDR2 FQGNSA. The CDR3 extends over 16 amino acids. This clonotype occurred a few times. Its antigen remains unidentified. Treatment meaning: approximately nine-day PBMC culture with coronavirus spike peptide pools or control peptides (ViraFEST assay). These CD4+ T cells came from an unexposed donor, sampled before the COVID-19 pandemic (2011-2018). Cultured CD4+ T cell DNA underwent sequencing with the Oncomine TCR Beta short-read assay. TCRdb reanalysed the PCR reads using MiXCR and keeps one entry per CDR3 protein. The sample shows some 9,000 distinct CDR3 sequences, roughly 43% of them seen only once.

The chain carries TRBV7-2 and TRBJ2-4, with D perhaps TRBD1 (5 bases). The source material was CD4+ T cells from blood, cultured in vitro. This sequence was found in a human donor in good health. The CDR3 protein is CASSLQPGQAKNIQYF. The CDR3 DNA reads TGTGCCAGCAGCTTACAGCCAGGGCAGGCCAAAAACATTCAGTACTTC.